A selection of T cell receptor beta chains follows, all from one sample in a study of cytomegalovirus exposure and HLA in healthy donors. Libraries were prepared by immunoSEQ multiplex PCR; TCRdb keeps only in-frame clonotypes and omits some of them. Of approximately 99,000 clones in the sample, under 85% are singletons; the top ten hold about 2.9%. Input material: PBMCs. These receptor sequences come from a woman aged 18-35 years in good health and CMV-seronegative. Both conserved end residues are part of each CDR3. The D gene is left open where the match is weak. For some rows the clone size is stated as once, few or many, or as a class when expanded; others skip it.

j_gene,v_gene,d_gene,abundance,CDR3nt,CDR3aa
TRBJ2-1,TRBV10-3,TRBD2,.,TGTGCCATCAGTGAGGACTATGCGGGGGGGCTGAATGAGCAGTTCTTC,CAISEDYAGGLNEQFF
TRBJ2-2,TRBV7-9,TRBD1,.,TGTGCCAGCAGCCTAACAGGGGGCAACACCGGGGAGCTGTTTTTT,CASSLTGGNTGELFF
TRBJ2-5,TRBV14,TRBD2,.,TGTGCCAGCAGCAAGAGCGGGGGGAACCAAGAGACCCAGTACTTC,CASSKSGGNQETQYF
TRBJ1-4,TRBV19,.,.,TGTGCCAGTAGTTCGACTATGCCGGTCCTCCTTAATGAAAAACTGTTTTTT,CASSSTMPVLLNEKLFF
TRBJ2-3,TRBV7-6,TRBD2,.,TGTGCCAGCAGCTTATCAGCGGGGGCGTTCACAGATACGCAGTATTTT,CASSLSAGAFTDTQYF
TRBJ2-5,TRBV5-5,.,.,TGTGCCAGCACCGTACAGGGTGATGAGACCCAGTACTTC,CASTVQGDETQYF
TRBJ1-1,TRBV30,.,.,TGTGCCTGGAGTTTGCGGGAGAACACTGAAGCTTTCTTT,CAWSLRENTEAFF
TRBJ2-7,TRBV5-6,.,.,TGTGCCAGCAGCTTGGCCGTCCCCTACGAGCAGTACTTC,CASSLAVPYEQYF
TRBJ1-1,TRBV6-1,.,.,TGTGCCAGCAGTGAAGCGCAGCAGGGGCGCAAAACTTTCTTT,CASSEAQQGRKTFF
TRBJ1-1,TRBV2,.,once,TGTGCCAGCAGGCAAGGGGCAGGCCCTCGATATGTCTTT,CASRQGAGPRYVF
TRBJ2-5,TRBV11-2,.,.,TGTGCCAGCAGCCTCCCCCTGGCCAGCGCACAAGAGACCCAGTACTTC,CASSLPLASAQETQYF
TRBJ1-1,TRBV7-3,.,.,TGTGCCAGCAGCTTAATGTCGGGGAACACTGAAGCTTTCTTT,CASSLMSGNTEAFF
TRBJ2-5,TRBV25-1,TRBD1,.,TGTGCCAGCAGTCGGGACAGGGGGCAGCAAGAGACCCAGTACTTC,CASSRDRGQQETQYF
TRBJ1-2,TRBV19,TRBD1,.,TGTGCCAGTAGTATTGGCAGGGGGGTTTGCACCTTC,CASSIGRGVCTF
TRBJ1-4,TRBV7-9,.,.,TGTGCCAGCAGTACCAGACAGACAACTAATGAAAAACTGTTTTTT,CASSTRQTTNEKLFF
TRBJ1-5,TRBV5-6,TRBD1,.,TGTGCCAGCAGCGAAGGGGGCGCGGGTCAGCCCCAGCATTTT,CASSEGGAGQPQHF
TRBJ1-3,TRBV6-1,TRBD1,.,TGTGCCAGCAGTGAACCTCTGGACAGGCCCTCTGGAAACACCATATATTTT,CASSEPLDRPSGNTIYF
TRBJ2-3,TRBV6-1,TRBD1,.,TGTGCCAGCAGTGAAAGGGGGGACAGGACCACAGATACGCAGTATTTT,CASSERGDRTTDTQYF
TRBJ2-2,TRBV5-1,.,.,TGCGCCAGCAGTTCATACTCATCCCGGGAGCTGTTTTTT,CASSSYSSRELFF
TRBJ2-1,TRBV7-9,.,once,TGTGCCAGCAGCTTACAGAACAATGAGCAGTTCTTC,CASSLQNNEQFF
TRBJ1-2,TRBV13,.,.,TGTGCCAGCAGCTTAGTCCCAGGGGACAACTATGGCTACACCTTC,CASSLVPGDNYGYTF
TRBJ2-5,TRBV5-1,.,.,TGCGCCAGTTCACCCGGGGAGGAGACCCAGTACTTC,CASSPGEETQYF
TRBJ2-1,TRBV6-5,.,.,TGTGCCAGCAGTTACTTAGCGGACTACAATGAGCAGTTCTTC,CASSYLADYNEQFF
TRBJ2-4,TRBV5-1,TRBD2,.,TGCGCCAGCAGCTCGGGGGAGGGCTCCAAAAACATTCAGTACTTC,CASSSGEGSKNIQYF
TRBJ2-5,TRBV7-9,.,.,TGTGCCAGCAGCGGTCTAGTGCAAGAGACCCAGTACTTC,CASSGLVQETQYF
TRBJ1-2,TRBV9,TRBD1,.,TGTGCCAGCAGCGTAGAGGGGGCACCTAGCTATGGCTACACCTTC,CASSVEGAPSYGYTF
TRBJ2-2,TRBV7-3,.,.,TGTGCCAGCAGCTTAGGGTCGGGACTCACCGGGGAGCTGTTTTTT,CASSLGSGLTGELFF
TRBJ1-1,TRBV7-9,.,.,TGTGCCAGCAGCCCCCTAGGGGGGGCAAGCACTGAAGCTTTCTTT,CASSPLGGASTEAFF
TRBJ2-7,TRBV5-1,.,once,TGCGCCAGCAGCTTGGGTTCCGCCGCACAGGGTAGTTACGAGCAGTACTTC,CASSLGSAAQGSYEQYF
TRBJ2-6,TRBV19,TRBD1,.,TGTGCCAGCACGGAGAGGACAGGGGGCCGCAGGGCCAACGTCCTGACTTTC,CASTERTGGRRANVLTF
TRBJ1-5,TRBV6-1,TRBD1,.,TGTGCCACCCTGCTGGACCAGGGGGGCAATCAGCCCCAGCATTTT,CATLLDQGGNQPQHF
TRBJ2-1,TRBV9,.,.,TGTGCCAGCAGCTCTTCCCATGAGCAGTTCTTC,CASSSSHEQFF
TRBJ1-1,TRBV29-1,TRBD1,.,TGCAGCACCCCGGGGGACAGGGAATGGAACACTGAAGCTTTCTTT,CSTPGDREWNTEAFF
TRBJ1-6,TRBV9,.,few,TGTGCCAGCAGCGATACGACAGGTCAGACACCCCTCCACTTT,CASSDTTGQTPLHF
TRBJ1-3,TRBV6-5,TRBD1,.,TGTGCCAGCACCCAGGGGGCGCGGAACACCATATATTTT,CASTQGARNTIYF
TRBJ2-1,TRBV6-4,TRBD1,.,TGTGCCAGCAGTGACCGACAGGGCGGGCATGAGCAGTTCTTC,CASSDRQGGHEQFF
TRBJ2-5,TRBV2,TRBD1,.,TGTGCCAGCAGTGAACCCCGGACAGGGAGAGAGACCCAGTACTTC,CASSEPRTGRETQYF
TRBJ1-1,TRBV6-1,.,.,TGTGCCAGCAGTGCTAGGACAGTCTACACTGAAGCTTTCTTT,CASSARTVYTEAFF
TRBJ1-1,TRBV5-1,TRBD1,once,TGCGCCAGCAGCACCGTTGGGACAGGGCCGAACACTGAAGCTTTCTTT,CASSTVGTGPNTEAFF
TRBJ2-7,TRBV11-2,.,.,TGTGCCAGCAGCCTTGAGAGGACCTACGAGCAGTACTTC,CASSLERTYEQYF
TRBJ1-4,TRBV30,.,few,TGTGCCTGGAGACAGGACACGGAAAAACTGTTTTTT,CAWRQDTEKLFF
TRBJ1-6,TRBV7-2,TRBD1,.,TGTGCCAGCAGCTTAGAAACAGGGGTTTTGTCACCCCTCCACTTT,CASSLETGVLSPLHF
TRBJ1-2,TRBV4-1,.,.,TGCGCCAGCAGCCCCTACAGGCAGAGCTCTAACTATGGCTACACCTTC,CASSPYRQSSNYGYTF
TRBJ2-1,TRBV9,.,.,TGTGCCAGCAGCGTAGAGGGCGGGGGCCCCTACAATGAGCAGTTCTTC,CASSVEGGGPYNEQFF
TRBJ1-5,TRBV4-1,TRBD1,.,TGCGCCAGCAGCCACAAACAGGGGGTCCAACAGCCCCAGCATTTT,CASSHKQGVQQPQHF
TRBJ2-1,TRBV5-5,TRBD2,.,TGTGCCAGCAGCCTCCGACTAGCGGGGGGGCCCAATGAGCAGTTCTTC,CASSLRLAGGPNEQFF
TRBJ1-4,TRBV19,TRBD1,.,TGTGCCAGTAACAAAGGGCCAGGGGGATATGAAAAACTGTTTTTT,CASNKGPGGYEKLFF
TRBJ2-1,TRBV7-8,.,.,TGTGCCAGCACCCCCCCGGCGGGGTGGGAGCAGTTCTTC,CASTPPAGWEQFF
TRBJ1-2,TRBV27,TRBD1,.,TGTGCCAGCAGTGCCGCAGGGGGCCGGGCCGGCTACACCTTC,CASSAAGGRAGYTF
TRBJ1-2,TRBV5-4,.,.,TGTGCCAGCGGCCGGGATGGCTACACCTTC,CASGRDGYTF
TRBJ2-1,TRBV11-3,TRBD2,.,TGTGCCAGCAGCCAAATCCCGGGACTAGCGGGGGAGCAGTTCTTC,CASSQIPGLAGEQFF
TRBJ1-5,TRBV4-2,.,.,TGTGCCAGCAGTCCTGCTGAAGGGGGGGATCAGCCCCAGCATTTT,CASSPAEGGDQPQHF
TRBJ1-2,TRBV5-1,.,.,TGCGCCAGCAGCCCAGGGGCTAAGGACTATGGCTACACCTTC,CASSPGAKDYGYTF
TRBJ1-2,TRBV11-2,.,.,TGTGCCAGCAGTCCACATGGACTGGGGGGCTACACCTTC,CASSPHGLGGYTF
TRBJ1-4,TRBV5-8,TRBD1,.,TGTGCCAGCAGCCGACAGGGGGGTGAAAAACTGTTTTTT,CASSRQGGEKLFF